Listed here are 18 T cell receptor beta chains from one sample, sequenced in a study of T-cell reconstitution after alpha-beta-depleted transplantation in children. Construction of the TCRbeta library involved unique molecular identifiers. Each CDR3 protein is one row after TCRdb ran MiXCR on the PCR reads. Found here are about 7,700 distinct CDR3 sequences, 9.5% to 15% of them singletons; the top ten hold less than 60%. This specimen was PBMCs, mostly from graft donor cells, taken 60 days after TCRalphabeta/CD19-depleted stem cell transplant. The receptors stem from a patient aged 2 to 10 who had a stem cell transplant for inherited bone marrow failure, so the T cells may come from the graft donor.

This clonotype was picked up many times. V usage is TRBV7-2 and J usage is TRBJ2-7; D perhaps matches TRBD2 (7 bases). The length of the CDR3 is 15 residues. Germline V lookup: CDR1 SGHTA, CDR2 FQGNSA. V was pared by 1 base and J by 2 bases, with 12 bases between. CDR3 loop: CASSLVTGGAYEQYF. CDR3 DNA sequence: TGTGCCAGCAGCTTAGTAACGGGGGGCGCCTACGAGCAGTACTTC.

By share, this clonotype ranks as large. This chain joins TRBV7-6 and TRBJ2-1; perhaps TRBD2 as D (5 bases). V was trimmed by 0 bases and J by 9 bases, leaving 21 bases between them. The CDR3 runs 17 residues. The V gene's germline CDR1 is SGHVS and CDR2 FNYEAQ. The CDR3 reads CASSLAVRGPAGGEQFF. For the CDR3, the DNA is TGTGCCAGCAGCTTAGCAGTAAGAGGGCCCGCAGGAGGTGAGCAGTTCTTC.

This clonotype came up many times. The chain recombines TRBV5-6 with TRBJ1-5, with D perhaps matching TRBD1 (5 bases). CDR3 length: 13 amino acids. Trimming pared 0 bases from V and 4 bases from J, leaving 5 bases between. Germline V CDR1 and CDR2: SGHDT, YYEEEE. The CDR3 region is CASSLDRNQPQHF. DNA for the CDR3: TGTGCCAGCAGCTTGGACAGGAATCAGCCCCAGCATTTT.

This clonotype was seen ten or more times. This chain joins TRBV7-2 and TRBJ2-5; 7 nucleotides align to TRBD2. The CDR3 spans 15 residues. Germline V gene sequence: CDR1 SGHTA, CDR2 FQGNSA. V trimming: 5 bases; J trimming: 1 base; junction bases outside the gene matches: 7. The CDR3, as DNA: TGTGCCAGCAGCCGCCCCGGGAGGTCCCAAGAGACCCAGTACTTC. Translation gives CASSRPGRSQETQYF.

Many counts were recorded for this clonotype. DNA for the CDR3: TGCGCCAGCAGCCACCCGAGTGGTCACATTCAGTACTTC. Its translation: CASSHPSGHIQYF. V gene TRBV4-1 combines with J gene TRBJ2-4; D gene ambiguous. The CDR3 is 13 residues long. Between the trimmed V and J ends, which lost 3 bases and 8 bases, there was a span of 11 bases. Germline CDR1 is MGHRA and CDR2 is YSYEKL.

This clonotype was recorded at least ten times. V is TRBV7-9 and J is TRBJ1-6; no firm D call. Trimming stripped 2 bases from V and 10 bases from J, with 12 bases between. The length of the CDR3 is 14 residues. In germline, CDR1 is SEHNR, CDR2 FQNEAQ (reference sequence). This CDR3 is CASSLPSRGSPLHF. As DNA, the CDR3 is TGTGCCAGCAGCTTACCCAGTCGAGGATCACCCCTCCACTTT.

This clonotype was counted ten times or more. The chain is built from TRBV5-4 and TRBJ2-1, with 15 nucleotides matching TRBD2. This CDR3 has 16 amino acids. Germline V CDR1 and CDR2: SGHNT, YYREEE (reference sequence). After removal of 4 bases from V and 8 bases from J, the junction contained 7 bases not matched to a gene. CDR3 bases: TGTGCCAGCAGCCCGGGACTAGCGGGAGGTTCGTATGAGCAGTTCTTC. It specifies CASSPGLAGGSYEQFF. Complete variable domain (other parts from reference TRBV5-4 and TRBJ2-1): ETGVTQSPTHLIKTRGQQVTLRCSSQSGHNTVSWYQQALGQGPQFIFQYYREEENGRGNFPPRFSGLQFPNYSSELNVNALELDDSALYLCASSPGLAGGSYEQFFGPGTRLTVL.

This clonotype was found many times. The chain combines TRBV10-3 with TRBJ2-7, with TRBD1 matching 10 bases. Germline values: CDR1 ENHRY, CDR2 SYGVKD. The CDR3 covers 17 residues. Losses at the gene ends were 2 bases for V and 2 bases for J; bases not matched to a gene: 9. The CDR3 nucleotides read TGTGCCATCAGTGAGGACCCCCGGGACAGGGGAGCCTACGAGCAGTACTTC. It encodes CAISEDPRDRGAYEQYF.

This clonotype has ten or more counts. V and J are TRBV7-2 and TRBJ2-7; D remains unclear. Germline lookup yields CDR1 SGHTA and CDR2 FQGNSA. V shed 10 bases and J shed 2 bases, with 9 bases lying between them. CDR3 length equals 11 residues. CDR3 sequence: CAKRVAYEQYF. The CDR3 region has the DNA TGTGCCAAACGGGTTGCCTACGAGCAGTACTTC.

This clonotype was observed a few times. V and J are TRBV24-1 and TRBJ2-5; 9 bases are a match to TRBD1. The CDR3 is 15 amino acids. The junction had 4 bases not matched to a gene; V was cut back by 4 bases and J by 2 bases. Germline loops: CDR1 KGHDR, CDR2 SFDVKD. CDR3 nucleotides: TGTGCCACCAGTGAAGGGACAGGGATACAAGAGACCCAGTACTTC. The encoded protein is CATSEGTGIQETQYF.

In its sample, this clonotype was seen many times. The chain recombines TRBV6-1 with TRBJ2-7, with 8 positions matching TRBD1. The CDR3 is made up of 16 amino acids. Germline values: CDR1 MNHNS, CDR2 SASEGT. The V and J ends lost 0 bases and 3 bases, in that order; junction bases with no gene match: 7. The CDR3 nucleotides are TGTGCCAGCAGTGAAGCACCAGGGGGCGCGATCTACGAGCAGTACTTC. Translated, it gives CASSEAPGGAIYEQYF.

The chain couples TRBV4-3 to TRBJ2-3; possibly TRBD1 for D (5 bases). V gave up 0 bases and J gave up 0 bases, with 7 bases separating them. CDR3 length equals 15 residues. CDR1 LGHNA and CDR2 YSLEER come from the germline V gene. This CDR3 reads CASSQDGASTDTQYF. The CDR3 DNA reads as TGCGCCAGCAGCCAAGATGGGGCCAGCACAGATACGCAGTATTTT.

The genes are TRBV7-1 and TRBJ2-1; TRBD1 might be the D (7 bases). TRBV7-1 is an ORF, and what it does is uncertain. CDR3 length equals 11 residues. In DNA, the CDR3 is TGTGGGAGCAGCTCAGGGGGGTCGCAGTTCTTC. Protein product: CGSSSGGSQFF.

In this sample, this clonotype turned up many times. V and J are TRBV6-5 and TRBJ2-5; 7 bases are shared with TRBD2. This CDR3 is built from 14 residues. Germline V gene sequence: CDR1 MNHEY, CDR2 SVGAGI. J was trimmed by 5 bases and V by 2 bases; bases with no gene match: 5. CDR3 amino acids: CASSYGGSTETQYF. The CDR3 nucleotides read TGTGCCAGCAGTTACGGCGGGAGTACCGAGACCCAGTACTTC.

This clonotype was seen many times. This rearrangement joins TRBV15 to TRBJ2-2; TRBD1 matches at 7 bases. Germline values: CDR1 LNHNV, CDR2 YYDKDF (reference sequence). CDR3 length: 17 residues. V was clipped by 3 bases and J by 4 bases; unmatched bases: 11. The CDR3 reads CATSREPPGQLTGELFF. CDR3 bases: TGTGCCACCAGCAGGGAACCTCCGGGACAGCTCACCGGGGAGCTGTTTTTT. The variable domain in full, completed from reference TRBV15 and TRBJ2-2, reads DAMVIQNPRYQVTQFGKPVTLSCSQTLNHNVMYWYQQKSSQAPKLLFHYYDKDFNNEADTPDNFQSRRPNTSFCFLDIRSPGLGDTAMYLCATSREPPGQLTGELFFGEGSRLTVL.

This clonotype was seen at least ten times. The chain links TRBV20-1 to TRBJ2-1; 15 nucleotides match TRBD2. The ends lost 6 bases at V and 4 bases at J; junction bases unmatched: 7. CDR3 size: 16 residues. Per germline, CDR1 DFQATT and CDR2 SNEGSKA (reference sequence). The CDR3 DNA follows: TGCAGTGCCCTAACCGGACTAGCGGGAGGGTACAATGAGCAGTTCTTC. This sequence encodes CSALTGLAGGYNEQFF.

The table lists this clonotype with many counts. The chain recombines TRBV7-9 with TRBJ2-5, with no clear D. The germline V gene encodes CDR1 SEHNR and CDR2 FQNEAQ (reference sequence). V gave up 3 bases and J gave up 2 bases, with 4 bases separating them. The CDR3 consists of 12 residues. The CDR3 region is CASSFQQETQYF. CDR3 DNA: TGTGCCAGCAGCTTCCAGCAAGAGACCCAGTACTTC.

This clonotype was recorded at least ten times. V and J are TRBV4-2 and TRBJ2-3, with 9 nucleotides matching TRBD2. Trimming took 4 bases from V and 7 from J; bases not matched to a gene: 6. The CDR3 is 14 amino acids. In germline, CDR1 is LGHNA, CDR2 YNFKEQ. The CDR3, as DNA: TGTGCCAGCAGCCGGGAGCGGGAGGTATATACGCAGTATTTT. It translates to CASSREREVYTQYF.